Detailed here is one TCR beta chain. Its antigen is not known. This sample was included in a study of T cells in Graves' hyperthyroidism and ophthalmopathy. Study conclusions and caveats: Blood also showed most of the thyroid clonotypes that were expanded above 0.001.

Amplified TCR beta CDR3 regions came from RNA transcripts. The study used the HTBI primer set for a first-round RT-PCR of the TCR CDR3. In TCRdb, the multiplex PCR reads were re-called with MiXCR into one record per CDR3 protein. The table includes approximately 590,000 distinct CDR3 sequences, roughly 50% detected once. For Graves' hyperthyroidism to be stable, ophthalmopathy could not progress within 18 months. It was uncontrolled infection, other autoimmune disease, pregnancy or lactation that excluded patients. Germline V gene lookup returns CDR1 SNHLY and CDR2 FYNNEI. The trim removed 2 bases at V and 10 bases at J, leaving 6 bases unmatched. This CDR3 spans 13 amino acids.

Input material: peripheral blood or thyroid tissue (not recorded which). J is TRBJ1-2 and V is TRBV2, with 8 bases identical to TRBD1. The origin of this receptor is a woman aged 18-30 years with Graves' hyperthyroidism. CDR3: CASSEQTGVNYTF. As DNA, the CDR3 is TGTGCCAGCAGTGAACAGACAGGGGTAAACTACACCTTC.